This T cell receptor beta chain appears in the sequencing data of a study of cytomegalovirus exposure and HLA in healthy donors. Whole-study context: Earlier work reported 90 million to 120 million unique TCR beta sequences from 150 million to 200 million T cells. Findings and limits, study-wide: The presence/absence work took it that sequencing depth was about the same across donors. In a later analysis, a missense DCLRE1C variant was linked to TCR beta V- and J-gene trimming.

A few counts support this clone. The antigen is undetermined. Primers included in the PCR were 60 Vbeta and 13 Jbeta primers. Libraries were prepared by immunoSEQ multiplex PCR; TCRdb keeps only in-frame clonotypes and omits some of them. Here the sample spans about 110,000 clones, approximately 83% being singletons. This TCR was recovered from a man between 35 and 55 years old in good health and CMV-seronegative. Sequencing was done on a sample of PBMCs.

Here the CDR3 DNA reads TGTGCCAGCAGCGTTCCTTTGAACACTGAAGCTTTCTTT. It specifies CASSVPLNTEAFF. This chain joins TRBV5-4 and TRBJ1-1; D ambiguous. The CDR3 sequence is 13 residues long. CDR1 is SGHNT and CDR2 is YYREEE in the germline V gene (reference sequence). Trimming stripped 4 bases from V and 0 bases from J, with 7 bases between.